Shown below are 4 T cell receptor beta chains from a single sample sequenced in a study of cytomegalovirus exposure and HLA in healthy donors. Amplification used 60 Vbeta primers and 13 Jbeta primers. TCRdb's copy holds only in-frame clones and misses some; the assay was immunoSEQ multiplex PCR. The table lists about 190,000 clones, about 13% of them singletons. The sequenced sample consisted of PBMCs. The receptors derive from a man aged 45-60 years in good health and CMV-seropositive.

There are a few counts of this clone. This chain links TRBV9 with TRBJ2-4; 7 bases map to TRBD1. The CDR3 has 13 amino acids. The trim removed 3 bases at V and 7 bases at J, leaving 4 bases unmatched. The V gene's germline CDR1 is SGDLS and CDR2 YYNGEE. The CDR3 nucleotides read TGTGCCAGCAGCGCGACAGGGATGAACATTCAGTACTTC. Translating gives CASSATGMNIQYF. The whole variable domain, filled in from reference TRBV9 and TRBJ2-4, reads DSGVTQTPKHLITATGQRVTLRCSPRSGDLSVYWYQQSLDQGLQFLIQYYNGEERAKGNILERFSAQQFPDLHSELNLSSLELGDSALYFCASSATGMNIQYFGAGTRLSVL.

V gene TRBV6-1 combines with J gene TRBJ1-5; D perhaps matches TRBD1 (5 bases). V lost 5 bases and J lost 6, with 17 bases in between. This CDR3 contains 15 residues. CDR1 and CDR2 (germline): MNHNS, SASEGT. The CDR3 loop reads CASSLPPGYTQPQHF. CDR3 DNA: TGTGCCAGCAGTCTTCCCCCAGGGTACACTCAGCCCCAGCATTTT.

In this sample, this clone turned up a few times. This sequence joins TRBV9 and TRBJ2-2, with a possible D match to TRBD2 (6 bases). V was shortened by 3 bases and J by 6 bases, with 18 bases between the two germline ends. In germline, CDR1 is SGDLS, CDR2 YYNGEE. CDR3 length: 16 amino acids. CDR3 sequence reads: CASSETGTGGSGELFF. CDR3 coding DNA: TGTGCCAGCAGCGAAACCGGGACTGGTGGGTCCGGGGAGCTGTTTTTT.

In this sample, this clone turned up a few times. V is TRBV11-3 and J is TRBJ1-6; D is unclear. V lost 4 bases and J lost 0, with 22 bases in between. This CDR3 has 20 amino acids. Germline CDR1 SGHNT, CDR2 YENEEA. The CDR3 DNA is TGTGCCAGCAGCTCAGGTGGGAGCAGGCGATATAGCTCCTATAATTCACCCCTCCACTTT. Translation gives CASSSGGSRRYSSYNSPLHF.